This T cell receptor (beta chain) was recorded in a study of OX40 agonist ivuxolimab in advanced cancers. The data were produced by immunoSEQ multiplex PCR, yet TCRdb's version contains in-frame clones alone and is incomplete. The data contain more than 50,000 clones, about nine tenths of them singletons. Broader study findings: Some nonresponders additionally presented with little normalized T-cell clonal expansion. The CD4+ and CD8+ T cells in the blood had expanded clonally by week 6 at 0.1 to 3.0 mg/kg.

Germline values: CDR1 MNHEY, CDR2 SVGAGI. The V end lost 7 bases, the J end lost 7 bases, and 14 bases lay between the germline ends. The CDR3 contains 13 residues. This clone was detected only once. Its specificity is not known. This receptor was taken from an adult with an advanced solid tumor such as melanoma, head and neck, liver or kidney cancer. The rearrangement uses TRBV6-5 and TRBJ1-5; maybe TRBD1 (6 bases). The sample here was CD4+ or CD8+ T cells sorted from blood, taken in a trial of the OX40 agonist ivuxolimab. The CDR3 DNA sequence: TGTGCCAGCAATAACAGGGAAGGACAGCCCCAGCATTTT. It codes for CASNNREGQPQHF.